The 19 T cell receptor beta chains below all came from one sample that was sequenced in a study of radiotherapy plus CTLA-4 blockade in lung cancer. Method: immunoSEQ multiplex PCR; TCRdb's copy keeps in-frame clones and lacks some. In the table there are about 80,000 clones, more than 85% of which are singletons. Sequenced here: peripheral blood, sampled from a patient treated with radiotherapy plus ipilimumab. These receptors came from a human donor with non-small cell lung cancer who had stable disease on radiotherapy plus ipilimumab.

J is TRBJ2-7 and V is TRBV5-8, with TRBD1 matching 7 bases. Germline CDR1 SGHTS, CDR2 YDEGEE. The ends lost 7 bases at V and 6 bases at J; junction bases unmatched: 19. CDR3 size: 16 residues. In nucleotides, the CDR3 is TGTGCCAGCGGAACCTGGAAAGGACAGGCTACGACCGAGCAGTACTTC. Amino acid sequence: CASGTWKGQATTEQYF.

The CDR3 region is CASSISSTTSYQPQHF. The CDR3 DNA is TGTGCCAGTAGTATATCTTCCACCACCTCTTATCAGCCCCAGCATTTT. The chain couples TRBV19 to TRBJ1-5; D uncertain. Germline-derived CDR1 and CDR2 are LNHDA and SQIVND (reference sequence). The CDR3 has 16 residues. The V end was cut by 2 bases, the J end by 5 bases, with 16 bases between. Complete variable domain (other parts from reference TRBV19 and TRBJ1-5): DGGITQSPKYLFRKEGQNVTLSCEQNLNHDAMYWYRQDPGQGLRLIYYSQIVNDFQKGDIAEGYSVSREKKESFPLTVTSAQKNPTAFYLCASSISSTTSYQPQHFGDGTRLSIL.

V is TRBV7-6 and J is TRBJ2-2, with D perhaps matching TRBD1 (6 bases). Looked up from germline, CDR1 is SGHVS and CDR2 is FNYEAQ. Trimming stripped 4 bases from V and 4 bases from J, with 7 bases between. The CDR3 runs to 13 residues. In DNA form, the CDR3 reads TGTGCCAGCAGCTCGACAGGCACCGGGGAGCTGTTTTTT. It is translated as CASSSTGTGELFF.

CDR3 region: CASSGAAGCGYTF. For the CDR3, the DNA is TGTGCCAGCAGCGGGGCTGCGGGGTGTGGCTACACCTTC. J is TRBJ1-2 and V is TRBV7-6; a weak D match, TRBD1 (5 bases). The V and J ends lost 5 bases and 7 bases respectively, with 14 bases between them. The germline CDR1 and CDR2 sequences are SGHVS and FNYEAQ. This CDR3 spans 13 amino acids. Full variable domain (rest looked up from reference TRBV7-6 and TRBJ1-2): GAGVSQSPRYKVTKRGQDVALRCDPISGHVSLYWYRQALGQGPEFLTYFNYEAQQDKSGLPNDRFSAERPEGSISTLTIQRTEQRDSAMYRCASSGAAGCGYTFGSGTRLTVV.

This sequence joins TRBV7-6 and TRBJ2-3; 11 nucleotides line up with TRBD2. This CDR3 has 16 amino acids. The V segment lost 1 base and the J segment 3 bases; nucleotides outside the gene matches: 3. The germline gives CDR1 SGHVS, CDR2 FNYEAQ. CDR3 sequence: CASSLGVAGGTDTQYF. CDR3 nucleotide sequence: TGTGCCAGCAGCTTAGGGGTAGCGGGAGGGACAGATACGCAGTATTTT.

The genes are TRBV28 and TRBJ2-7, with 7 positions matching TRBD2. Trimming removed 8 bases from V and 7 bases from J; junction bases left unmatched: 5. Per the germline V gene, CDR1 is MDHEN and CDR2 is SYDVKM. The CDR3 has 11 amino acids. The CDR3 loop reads CASGGDWEQYF. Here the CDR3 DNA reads TGTGCCAGCGGGGGGGACTGGGAGCAGTACTTC.

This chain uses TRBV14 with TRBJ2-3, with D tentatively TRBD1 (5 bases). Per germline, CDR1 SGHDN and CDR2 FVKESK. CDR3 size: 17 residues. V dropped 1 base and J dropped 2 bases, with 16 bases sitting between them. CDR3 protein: CASSQGWLLGPTDTQYF. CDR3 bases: TGTGCCAGCAGCCAAGGCTGGCTCCTGGGGCCCACAGATACGCAGTATTTT.

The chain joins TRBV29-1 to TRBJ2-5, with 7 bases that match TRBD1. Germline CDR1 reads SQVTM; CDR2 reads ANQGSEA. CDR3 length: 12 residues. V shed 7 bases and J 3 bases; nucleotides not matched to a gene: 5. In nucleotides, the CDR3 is TGCAGCGGTGGACAGGTAGAAGAGACCCAGTACTTC. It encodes CSGGQVEETQYF.

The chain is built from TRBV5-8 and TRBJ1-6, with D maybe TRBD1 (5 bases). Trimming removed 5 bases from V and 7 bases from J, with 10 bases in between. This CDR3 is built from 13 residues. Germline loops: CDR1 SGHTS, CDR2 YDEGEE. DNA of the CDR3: TGTGCCAGCAGTGCAGCAGGGAATTCACCCCTCCACTTT. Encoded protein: CASSAAGNSPLHF.

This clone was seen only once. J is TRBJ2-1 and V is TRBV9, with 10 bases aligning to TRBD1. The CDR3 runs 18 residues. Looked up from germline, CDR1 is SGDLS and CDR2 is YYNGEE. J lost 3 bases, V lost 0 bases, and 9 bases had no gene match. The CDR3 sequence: CASSVARTGGLLYNEQFF. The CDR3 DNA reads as TGTGCCAGCAGCGTAGCTAGGACAGGGGGTTTACTCTACAATGAGCAGTTCTTC. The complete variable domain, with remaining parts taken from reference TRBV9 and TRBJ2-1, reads DSGVTQTPKHLITATGQRVTLRCSPRSGDLSVYWYQQSLDQGLQFLIQYYNGEERAKGNILERFSAQQFPDLHSELNLSSLELGDSALYFCASSVARTGGLLYNEQFFGPGTRLTVL.

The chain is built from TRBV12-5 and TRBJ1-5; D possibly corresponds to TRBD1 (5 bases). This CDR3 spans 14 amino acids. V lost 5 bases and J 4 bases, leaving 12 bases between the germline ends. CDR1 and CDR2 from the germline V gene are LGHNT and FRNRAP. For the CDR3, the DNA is TGTGCTAGTGGTCCGGGGGAGGGGAATCAGCCCCAGCATTTT. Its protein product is CASGPGEGNQPQHF.

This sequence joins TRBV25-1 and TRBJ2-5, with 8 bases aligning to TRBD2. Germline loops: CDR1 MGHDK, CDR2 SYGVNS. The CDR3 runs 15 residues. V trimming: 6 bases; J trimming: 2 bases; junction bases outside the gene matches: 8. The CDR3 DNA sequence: TGTGCCAGCAGCCCCGGGACTAGGGTACAAGAGACCCAGTACTTC. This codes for CASSPGTRVQETQYF.

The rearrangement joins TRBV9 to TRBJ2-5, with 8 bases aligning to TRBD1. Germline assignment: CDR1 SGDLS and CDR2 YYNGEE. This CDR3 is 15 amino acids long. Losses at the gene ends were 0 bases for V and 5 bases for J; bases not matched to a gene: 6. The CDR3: CASSVADREVETQYF. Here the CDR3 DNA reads TGTGCCAGCAGCGTAGCGGACAGGGAAGTGGAGACCCAGTACTTC. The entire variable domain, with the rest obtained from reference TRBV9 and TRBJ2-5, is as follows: DSGVTQTPKHLITATGQRVTLRCSPRSGDLSVYWYQQSLDQGLQFLIQYYNGEERAKGNILERFSAQQFPDLHSELNLSSLELGDSALYFCASSVADREVETQYFGPGTRLLVL.

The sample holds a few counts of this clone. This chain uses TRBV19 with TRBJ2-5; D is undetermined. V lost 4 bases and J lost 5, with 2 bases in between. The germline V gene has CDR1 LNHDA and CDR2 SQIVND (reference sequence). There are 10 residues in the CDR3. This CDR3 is CASSRETQYF. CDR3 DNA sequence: TGTGCCAGTAGTAGGGAGACCCAGTACTTC.

CDR3 sequence: CASSSMTVTYEQYF. The CDR3 region has the DNA TGTGCCAGCAGCTCGATGACAGTCACCTACGAGCAGTACTTC. V gene TRBV7-3 combines with J gene TRBJ2-7; TRBD1 might be the D (5 bases). Germline V gene sequence: CDR1 SGHTA, CDR2 FQGTGA. Trimming removed 4 bases from V and 2 bases from J, with 12 bases in between. This CDR3 has 14 residues.

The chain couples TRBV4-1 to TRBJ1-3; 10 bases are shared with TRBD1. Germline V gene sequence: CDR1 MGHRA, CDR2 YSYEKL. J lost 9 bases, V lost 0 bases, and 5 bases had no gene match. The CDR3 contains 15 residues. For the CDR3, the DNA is TGCGCCAGCAGCCAAGAATGGACAGGGGGACGCACCATATATTTT. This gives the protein CASSQEWTGGRTIYF.

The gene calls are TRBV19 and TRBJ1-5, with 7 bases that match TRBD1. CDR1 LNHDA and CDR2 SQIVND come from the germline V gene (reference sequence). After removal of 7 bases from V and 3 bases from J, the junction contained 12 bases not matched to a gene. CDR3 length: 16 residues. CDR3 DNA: TGTGCCAGTATGGGGGAGGGACAGAGGATCAATCAGCCCCAGCATTTT. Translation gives CASMGEGQRINQPQHF.

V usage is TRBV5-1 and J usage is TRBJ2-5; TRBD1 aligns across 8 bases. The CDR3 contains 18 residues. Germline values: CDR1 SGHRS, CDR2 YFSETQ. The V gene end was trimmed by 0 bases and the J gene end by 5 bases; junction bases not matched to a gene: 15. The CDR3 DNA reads TGCGCCAGCAGCTTGGGGACAGGGTCTGGCTCGGCAAGGGAGACCCAGTACTTC. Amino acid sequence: CASSLGTGSGSARETQYF.

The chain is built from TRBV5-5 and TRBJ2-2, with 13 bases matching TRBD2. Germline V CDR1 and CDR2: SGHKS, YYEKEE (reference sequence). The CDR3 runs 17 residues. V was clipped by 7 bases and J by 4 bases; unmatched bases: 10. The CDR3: CASGRGLAGRFTGELFF. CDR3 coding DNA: TGTGCCAGCGGGCGGGGACTAGCGGGAAGGTTCACCGGGGAGCTGTTTTTT.